These T cell receptor beta chains were read from a single sample in a study of blood T cell repertoires in COVID-19. This table comes from immunoSEQ multiplex PCR, and its TCRdb copy is limited to in-frame clones, with some not included. This table has 250,000 to 400,000 clones, roughly nine tenths appearing once. Input material: PBMCs or T cells enriched from blood (not recorded which). These receptors all come from a man in his 60s who had recovered from COVID-19. Each CDR3 is given with its conserved first and last residue. The D gene is left open where the match is weak. Clone sizes are given selectively: once, few, many, or a class where the clone is expanded.

d_call	clone_size	v_call	j_call	cdr3_nt	cdr3_aa
.	.	TRBV19	TRBJ1-5	TGTGCCAGTAGTATAGGAGTTGGTCAGCCCCAGCATTTT	CASSIGVGQPQHF
.	once	TRBV10-1	TRBJ1-1	TGCGCCAGCGGAGGTACTGAAGCTTTCTTT	CASGGTEAFF
TRBD2	.	TRBV27	TRBJ2-7	TGTGCCAGCAGTTTTACTAGCGGGAGGGCCCATCCGTACGAGCAGTACTTC	CASSFTSGRAHPYEQYF
.	.	TRBV2	TRBJ1-1	TGTGCCAGCAGTGAAGTGGCAGGGAACACTGAAGCTTTCTTT	CASSEVAGNTEAFF
TRBD2	.	TRBV11-3	TRBJ2-7	TGTGCCAGCAGCTTAGATCGGGCGGGAGGGCCCTTTTCCTACGAGCAGTACTTC	CASSLDRAGGPFSYEQYF
.	.	TRBV5-4	TRBJ2-1	TGTGCCAGCAGCTTGGGGGCGCCAAGCTCCTACAATGAGCAGTTCTTC	CASSLGAPSSYNEQFF
.	.	TRBV11-2	TRBJ1-1	TGTGCCAGCAGCTTAAGCCCGAACACTGAAGCTTTCTTT	CASSLSPNTEAFF
.	.	TRBV19	TRBJ1-1	TGTGCCAGTAGTATCCAGTGGAGCAGCGGGGCTTTCTTT	CASSIQWSSGAFF
.	few	TRBV6-5	TRBJ2-2	TGTGCCAGCAGTTACGGAAGGGCAGGGTCCGGGGAGCTGTTTTTT	CASSYGRAGSGELFF
TRBD1	once	TRBV30	TRBJ1-2	TGTGCCTGGAGGGCCGGACAGGGTTACCATGGCTACACCTTC	CAWRAGQGYHGYTF
.	.	TRBV2	TRBJ1-5	TGTGCCAGCAGTTGGACAGTTAGCAATCAGCCCCAGCATTTT	CASSWTVSNQPQHF
TRBD1	.	TRBV27	TRBJ1-1	TGTGCCAGCAGGAGACAGGGGGCTGAAGCTTTCTTT	CASRRQGAEAFF
.	.	TRBV7-9	TRBJ1-1	TGTGCCAGCAGTCGTATGAACACTGAAGCTTTCTTT	CASSRMNTEAFF
.	.	TRBV27	TRBJ2-7	TGTGCCAGCAGTTTAGGCAGGTCCCCAAACTACGAGCAGTACTTC	CASSLGRSPNYEQYF
TRBD1	.	TRBV2	TRBJ1-2	TGTGCCAGCAGGGGGACAGGGTTTGGCTACACCTTC	CASRGTGFGYTF
TRBD2	.	TRBV30	TRBJ2-1	TGTGCCTGGAGTCGACTAGCGGGAGATCGCAATGAGCAGTTCTTC	CAWSRLAGDRNEQFF
TRBD1	.	TRBV5-5	TRBJ2-2	TGTGCCAGCAGCTGGGGGGACAGGATGACCGGGGAGCTGTTTTTT	CASSWGDRMTGELFF
.	.	TRBV9	TRBJ2-2	TGTGCCAGCAGCGTAGCCAGGAACACCGGGGAGCTGTTTTTT	CASSVARNTGELFF
.	.	TRBV18	TRBJ1-2	TGTGCCAGCTCACCGGAGGGAAACTATGGCTACACCTTC	CASSPEGNYGYTF
.	.	TRBV6-1	TRBJ1-1	TGTGCCAGCAGTGATCGGGGGTGGTTCGGGGCTTTCTTT	CASSDRGWFGAFF
.	.	TRBV9	TRBJ1-1	TGTGCCAGCAGCGAGGAGGGAGGCGCCAGGGACCCGAACACTGAAGCTTTCTTT	CASSEEGGARDPNTEAFF